This T cell receptor beta chain emerged from a study of cytomegalovirus exposure and HLA in healthy donors. The study, taken as a whole, reports: In vitro, a few CMV-associated chains proved specific for CMV antigens. Accounts indicate the classifier identified cytomegalovirus status with strong specificity and sensitivity. The tendency of first-cohort TCR clusters to co-occur in the 120 or so validation repertoires was the finding of a later analysis.

The CDR3 runs to 16 residues. J lost 0 bases, V lost 2 bases, and 4 bases had no gene match. CDR1 and CDR2 (germline): SGHDN, FVKESK. Repertoires were generated with immunoSEQ multiplex PCR, while TCRdb's copy carries only in-frame clones and drops some. Of roughly 330,000 clones listed, about 90% are singletons. Note on this clone: Its antigen is unidentified.

These donors were members of the 120-subject validation cohort, a group separate from the roughly 670-subject first cohort. This chain uses TRBV14 with TRBJ2-1, with 7 bases identical to TRBD2. This receptor was taken from a woman in her thirties in good health and CMV-seropositive. The sequencing sample was made of PBMCs. For the CDR3, the DNA is TGTGCCAGCAGCCAAATACTAGCGAGCTCCTACAATGAGCAGTTCTTC. It translates to CASSQILASSYNEQFF. Variable domain in full (rest from reference TRBV14 and TRBJ2-1): EAGVTQFPSHSVIEKGQTVTLRCDPISGHDNLYWYRRVMGKEIKFLLHFVKESKQDESGMPNNRFLAERTGGTYSTLKVQPAELEDSGVYFCASSQILASSYNEQFFGPGTRLTVL.